The TCR beta chain under discussion was sequenced for a study of shared clonotypes between healthy human individuals. The CDR3 has 13 residues. The germline CDR1 and CDR2 sequences are GTSNPN and SVGIG (reference sequence). Assay: immunoSEQ multiplex PCR; the TCRdb copy retains only in-frame clones and omits some. The data hold about 500,000 clones, with approximately 77% observed a single time. As concerns this clone: One end of the junction is discordant with germline, which a read error may explain.

The sequenced sample was PBMCs. This clonotype was sampled from a middle-aged woman in good health. Some clones in this sample may be carry-over from other donors' samples. The chain couples TRBV30 to TRBJ1-2, with D possibly being TRBD1 (5 bases). CDR3 in DNA: TGTGCCTGGAGTTCGGGACGGATCTATGGCCACACCTTC. Translated, it gives CAWSSGRIYGHTF.